This T cell receptor (beta chain) derives from a study of cytomegalovirus exposure and HLA in healthy donors. Findings of the study overall: HLA allele associations emerged for around 16,000 TCR beta sequences in a later analysis, at 0.05 false discovery rate. It was in a later analysis that TCR association rates were seen to vary by HLA locus, highest for DRB1 and lowest for HLA-C.

The PCR ran on 60 Vbeta and 13 Jbeta primers. The repertoire was sequenced with immunoSEQ multiplex PCR; TCRdb's copy has only in-frame clones and lacks some. The data contain around 100,000 clones, roughly 80% of them singletons. Details on this clone: As yet, its antigen is unknown.

The germline V gene encodes CDR1 SGHTA and CDR2 FQGNSA. CDR3 length: 13 amino acids. V shed 5 bases and J shed 0 bases, with 6 bases lying between them. All donors participated as healthy donors of bone marrow. The clonotype comes from a male donor in good health and CMV-seropositive. The sequencing input was PBMCs. This chain joins TRBV7-2 and TRBJ2-3, with D unresolved. CDR3 nucleotides: TGTGCCAGCAGCCCTTATAGCACAGATACGCAGTATTTT. Its protein product is CASSPYSTDTQYF. Complete variable domain (other parts from reference TRBV7-2 and TRBJ2-3): GAGVSQSPSNKVTEKGKDVELRCDPISGHTALYWYRQSLGQGLEFLIYFQGNSAPDKSGLPSDRFSAERTGGSVSTLTIQRTQQEDSAVYLCASSPYSTDTQYFGPGTRLTVL.